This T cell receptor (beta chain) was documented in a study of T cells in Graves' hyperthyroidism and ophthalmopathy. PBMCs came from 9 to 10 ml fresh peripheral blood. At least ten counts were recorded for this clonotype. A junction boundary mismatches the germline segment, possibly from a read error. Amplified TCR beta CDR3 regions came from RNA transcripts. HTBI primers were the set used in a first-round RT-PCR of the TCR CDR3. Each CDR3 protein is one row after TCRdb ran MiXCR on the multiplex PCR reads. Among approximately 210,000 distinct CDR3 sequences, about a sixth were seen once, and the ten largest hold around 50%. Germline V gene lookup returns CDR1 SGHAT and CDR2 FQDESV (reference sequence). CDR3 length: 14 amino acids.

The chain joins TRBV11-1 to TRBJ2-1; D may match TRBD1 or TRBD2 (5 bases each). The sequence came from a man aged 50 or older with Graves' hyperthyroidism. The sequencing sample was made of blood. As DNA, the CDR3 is TGTGCCAGCAGCCCCAGAGGGTCAGGGTTCGAGCGGTTCTTC. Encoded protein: CASSPRGSGFERFF.